Each of the 8 T cell receptor beta chains below was sequenced from the same sample in a study of STAT3 mutations in large granular lymphocyte leukemia. Overall study findings and caveats: Every T-LGLL patient had at least one immunodominant TCRbeta clonotype.

The method was immunoSEQ multiplex PCR; TCRdb's version includes in-frame clones alone and lacks a portion of them. The sample consists of about 5,400 clones, 46% of them appearing once. Their antigens remain unidentified. The source material was peripheral blood mononuclear cells. These receptors originate from a woman aged 65 to 85 with T-cell large granular lymphocyte leukemia. Some clones in this sample may be carry-over from other donors' samples.

This clone has more than one count but fewer than ten. The rearrangement joins TRBV30 to TRBJ2-7; 10 positions agree with TRBD1. Per the germline V gene, CDR1 is GTSNPN and CDR2 is SVGIG (reference sequence). This CDR3 has 11 residues. V lost 7 bases, J lost 6 bases, and 3 bases stayed unmatched. The DNA of the CDR3 is TGTGCCTCCGGGACAGGGGTCGAGCAGTACTTC. Its translation: CASGTGVEQYF.

The rearrangement links TRBV18 to TRBJ2-4, with TRBD1 identical over 8 bases. This CDR3 region has 14 residues. Germline V gene data show CDR1 as KGHSH and CDR2 as LQKENI. The V gene end was trimmed by 3 bases and the J gene end by 5 bases; junction bases not matched to a gene: 3. The CDR3 loop reads CASSPDRGQNIQYF. In nucleotides, the CDR3 is TGTGCCAGCTCACCCGACAGGGGACAAAACATTCAGTACTTC.

The J gene is TRBJ1-2, the V gene TRBV7-9; TRBD1 agrees at 10 bases. The germline V gene encodes CDR1 SEHNR and CDR2 FQNEAQ (reference sequence). The CDR3 sequence is 13 residues long. V lost 5 bases to trimming and J lost 8 bases; unmatched junction nucleotides: 5. This CDR3 reads CASSQDRGRGYTF. The CDR3 region has the DNA TGTGCCAGCAGCCAAGACAGGGGGCGAGGCTACACCTTC. Looking up the rest from reference TRBV7-9 and TRBJ1-2 gives the full variable domain: DTGVSQNPRHKITKRGQNVTFRCDPISEHNRLYWYRQTLGQGPEFLTYFQNEAQLEKSRLLSDRFSAERPKGSFSTLEIQRTEQGDSAMYLCASSQDRGRGYTFGSGTRLTVV.

This clone is deemed medium-sized. The V and J genes are TRBV9 and TRBJ2-1; D is unclear. Germline lookup yields CDR1 SGDLS and CDR2 YYNGEE. Deletions cut 1 base from V and 3 bases from J, with 11 bases between. The CDR3 extends over 15 amino acids. CDR3 in amino acids: CASSVLGEHYNEQFF. Here the CDR3 DNA reads TGTGCCAGCAGCGTATTAGGCGAGCACTACAATGAGCAGTTCTTC.

The rearrangement joins TRBV29-1 to TRBJ1-2; 8 bases align to TRBD1. The germline V gene has CDR1 SQVTM and CDR2 ANQGSEA. Trimming at V came to 6 bases and at J to 4 bases, leaving 7 bases not matched to a gene. This CDR3 region has 13 residues. As DNA, the CDR3 is TGCAGCGTATTTAGTGGGACAGGCTATGGCTACACCTTC. As protein: CSVFSGTGYGYTF. The full variable domain, its missing parts supplied by reference TRBV29-1 and TRBJ1-2, is SAVISQKPSRDICQRGTSLTIQCQVDSQVTMMFWYRQQPGQSLTLIATANQGSEATYESGFVIDKFPISRPNLTFSTLTVSNMSPEDSSIYLCSVFSGTGYGYTFGSGTRLTVV.

The J gene is TRBJ1-5, the V gene TRBV5-1; possible D gene TRBD1, 5 bases. The ends were cut back, 3 bases at V and 6 bases at J, with 13 bases in the middle. The length of the CDR3 is 14 residues. Germline values: CDR1 SGHRS, CDR2 YFSETQ. The CDR3 DNA reads TGCGCCAGCAGCTCTTACTCGGGGGGTCAGCCCCAGCATTTT. It specifies CASSSYSGGQPQHF.

This clone was picked up a small number of times. This chain joins TRBV30 and TRBJ1-2; 7 bases are shared with TRBD1. The CDR3 is 14 residues long. Trimming took 3 bases from V and 4 from J; bases not matched to a gene: 8. From germline, CDR1 is GTSNPN and CDR2 SVGIG (reference sequence). CDR3 protein: CAWRTPGGIYGYTF. For the CDR3, the DNA is TGTGCCTGGAGGACTCCAGGGGGGATCTATGGCTACACCTTC.

This chain joins TRBV30 and TRBJ2-3; 11 bases line up with TRBD2. Per the germline V gene, CDR1 is GTSNPN and CDR2 is SVGIG (reference sequence). V was clipped by 3 bases and J by 6 bases; unmatched bases: 2. The CDR3 is made up of 13 amino acids. DNA of the CDR3: TGTGCCTGGAGAAGACTAGCGGGGGATACGCAGTATTTT. Translating it yields CAWRRLAGDTQYF.